This record covers a single T cell receptor beta chain. Sequencing used immunoSEQ multiplex PCR; TCRdb keeps in-frame clones, though not all of them. There are more than 150,000 clones in the sample; 80% to 90% occur only once, and approximately 3% lies in the top ten. Trimming left V 2 bases short and J 3 bases short, with 9 bases between. The CDR3 is made up of 13 amino acids. Germline V gives CDR1 SGHDT, CDR2 YYEEEE. This specimen belongs to a study of blood T cell repertoires in COVID-19. The receptor was derived from a man in his 60s with acute or convalescent COVID-19. Source material: peripheral blood. This chain links TRBV5-6 with TRBJ2-7; D uncertain. For the CDR3, the DNA is TGTGCCAGCAGCTTTAAGGAGATCTACGAGCAGTACTTC. It encodes CASSFKEIYEQYF.